This T cell receptor beta chain originates from a study of metastatic and nonmetastatic thyroid tumors. Study-level background: Repertoire comparison spanned blood and tumor or nodule tissue of malignant and benign thyroid patients.

Only a few counts were recorded for this clone. What it recognizes is unknown. TCRdb re-clonotyped the PCR reads via MiXCR. This sample has tens of thousands of clones; 9.5% to 13% occur once, and the top ten carry almost 30%. Whole-study results and caveats: Reportedly, malignant thyroid tumors had significantly higher TCR beta diversity than benign nodules, in blood and tumor.

Each patient went into thyroid surgery without having received any treatment. Trimming took 3 bases from V and 9 from J, leaving 20 bases between them. This CDR3 contains 15 residues. In germline, CDR1 is MDHEN, CDR2 SYDVKM. This TCR came from a female donor with papillary thyroid cancer or a benign thyroid nodule (not recorded which). Some clones in this sample may be carry-over from other donors' samples. The chain employs TRBV28 and TRBJ1-2, with no clear D. The source material was blood. DNA for the CDR3: TGTGCCAGCAGTTTTTCCGAACACATGCTTGGTCGCTACACCTTC. Its translation is CASSFSEHMLGRYTF.